This passage covers 10 T cell receptor beta chains from one sample sequenced in a study of sequential checkpoint blockade in melanoma. This table comes from immunoSEQ multiplex PCR, and its TCRdb copy is limited to in-frame clones, with some not included. The sample has 20,000 to 25,000 clones; around 80% are singletons. Treatment: randomized to nivolumab then ipilimumab (arm A) or the reverse (arm B). The sequencing used CD8+ T cells sorted from blood (inferred from file names), collected from a patient given nivolumab and ipilimumab in sequence. The receptor set was obtained from a human donor with melanoma.

This clone was seen once. The V and J genes are TRBV9 and TRBJ1-4; D possibly corresponds to TRBD1 (6 bases). Trimming left V 4 bases short and J 8 bases short, with 12 bases between. The CDR3 consists of 13 residues. Germline values: CDR1 SGDLS, CDR2 YYNGEE. In DNA form, the CDR3 reads TGTGCCAGCAGCTCTGGACAGCCAGAAAAACTGTTTTTT. Its translation is CASSSGQPEKLFF. The full variable domain, completed using reference TRBV9 and TRBJ1-4, is DSGVTQTPKHLITATGQRVTLRCSPRSGDLSVYWYQQSLDQGLQFLIQYYNGEERAKGNILERFSAQQFPDLHSELNLSSLELGDSALYFCASSSGQPEKLFFGSGTQLSVL.

The rearrangement uses TRBV7-2 and TRBJ2-1; D is unresolved. V lost 7 bases, J lost 8 bases, and 18 bases lay in between. The CDR3 has 14 amino acids. CDR1 and CDR2 (germline): SGHTA, FQGNSA. This CDR3 is CASNPRPEIDEQFF. The DNA for the CDR3 is TGTGCCAGCAACCCTAGACCTGAAATCGATGAGCAGTTCTTC.

The chain joins TRBV29-1 to TRBJ2-5; D possibly corresponds to TRBD1 (6 bases). V lost 3 bases to trimming and J lost 5 bases, with 10 bases between them. Germline V gene lookup returns CDR1 SQVTM and CDR2 ANQGSEA. The CDR3 extends over 12 amino acids. In DNA form, the CDR3 reads TGCAGCGTTGATGGGGGCGCGGAGACCCAGTACTTC. It encodes CSVDGGAETQYF.

The chain recombines TRBV10-2 with TRBJ1-3, with TRBD1 matching 7 bases. The germline V gene encodes CDR1 WSHSY and CDR2 SAAADI. The CDR3 is made up of 17 amino acids. V lost 6 bases and J lost 2; bases outside the gene matches: 13. CDR3 sequence: CASSRRLERGPGNTIYF. CDR3 nucleotide sequence: TGCGCCAGCAGCCGGAGGTTGGAAAGGGGGCCTGGAAACACCATATATTTT.

The chain links TRBV7-2 to TRBJ2-5; 8 positions agree with TRBD2. The J call is doubtful: the DNA matches TRBJ2-7 better. The CDR3 spans 15 residues. Germline loops: CDR1 SGHTA, CDR2 FQGNSA. Here the CDR3 DNA reads TGTGCCAGCAGCTTAGGCGCGGGAGGCCTTTACGAGCAGTACTTC. Its protein product is CASSLGAGGLYEQYF.

The rearrangement uses TRBV5-6 and TRBJ2-1; 10 bases fit TRBD1. The CDR3 is 14 amino acids. Germline V gene data show CDR1 as SGHDT and CDR2 as YYEEEE. After removal of 3 bases from V and 7 bases from J, the junction contained 4 bases not matched to a gene. The DNA of the CDR3 is TGTGCCAGCAGCTCGGGACAGGGGATAAATGAGCAGTTCTTC. Translated: CASSSGQGINEQFF.

The genes are TRBV28 and TRBJ2-1, with 9 bases matching TRBD2. Trimming removed 5 bases from V and 6 bases from J; junction bases left unmatched: 17. Per germline, CDR1 MDHEN and CDR2 SYDVKM. This CDR3 comprises 18 residues. The DNA of the CDR3 is TGTGCCAGCAGTCCGGGACTAGCCACACTATCGTCGATCAATGAGCAGTTCTTC. Protein product: CASSPGLATLSSINEQFF.

This clone was counted between two and nine times. The chain links TRBV28 to TRBJ1-2; D is possibly TRBD1 (6 bases). Germline V gives CDR1 MDHEN, CDR2 SYDVKM. Deletions cut 3 bases from V and 1 base from J, with 9 bases between. The CDR3 spans 14 residues. The CDR3 DNA reads as TGTGCCAGCAGTTTTACAGGGAGTAACTATGGCTACACCTTC. Translation gives CASSFTGSNYGYTF.

The rearrangement uses TRBV7-9 and TRBJ2-7; the D is unclear. CDR3 length: 14 residues. Trimming took off 2 bases at V and 5 bases at J, with 13 bases between the two ends. The germline V gene encodes CDR1 SEHNR and CDR2 FQNEAQ (reference sequence). CDR3 DNA: TGTGCCAGCAGCTTATTACCCGGTTTTGACGAGCAGTACTTC. The encoded protein is CASSLLPGFDEQYF.

This clone was detected a few times. The rearrangement joins TRBV7-2 to TRBJ2-3; 9 nucleotides agree with TRBD2. The CDR3 extends over 17 amino acids. Germline lookup yields CDR1 SGHTA and CDR2 FQGNSA. The trim removed 1 base at V and 2 bases at J, leaving 7 bases unmatched. The CDR3 protein is CASSLGALAGITDTQYF. CDR3 nucleotide sequence: TGTGCCAGCAGCTTAGGGGCTCTAGCGGGAATCACAGATACGCAGTATTTT.